What follows are 25 T cell receptor beta chains derived from one specimen sequenced in a study of T cell responses to AZD1222 COVID-19 vaccine. This table comes from immunoSEQ multiplex PCR, and its TCRdb copy is limited to in-frame clones, with some not included. The top ten clones hold about 10% of a sample with 120,000 or so clones, about 89% of them seen once. The source was peripheral blood, collected on day 0 of AZD1222 vaccination. These receptors came from an adult in good health.

This chain links TRBV19 with TRBJ1-1; D is unresolved. The ends were cut back, 3 bases at V and 0 bases at J, with 8 bases in the middle. The CDR3 spans 14 residues. Germline V lookup: CDR1 LNHDA, CDR2 SQIVND (reference sequence). Here the CDR3 reads CASSISVLNTEAFF. The CDR3 DNA sequence: TGTGCCAGTAGTATTTCCGTCCTGAACACTGAAGCTTTCTTT.

The chain joins TRBV5-4 to TRBJ1-2, with D unresolved. V lost 4 bases to trimming and J lost 7 bases, with 8 bases between them. The CDR3 totals 11 residues. Germline assignment: CDR1 SGHNT and CDR2 YYREEE (reference sequence). The CDR3 sequence: CASSLFGGYTF. CDR3 nucleotide sequence: TGTGCCAGCAGCCTGTTCGGTGGCTACACCTTC.

The CDR3 region is CASSLTAGLADNEQFF. CDR3 bases: TGCGCCAGCAGCCTGACCGCGGGACTAGCGGACAATGAGCAGTTCTTC. The rearrangement joins TRBV5-1 to TRBJ2-1, with TRBD2 matching over 11 bases. This CDR3 is built from 16 residues. CDR1 and CDR2 (germline): SGHRS, YFSETQ. Trimming at V came to 4 bases and at J to 5 bases, leaving 8 bases not matched to a gene. Using reference TRBV5-1 and TRBJ2-1 for the parts outside the CDR3, the full variable domain is KAGVTQTPRYLIKTRGQQVTLSCSPISGHRSVSWYQQTPGQGLQFLFEYFSETQRNKGNFPGRFSGRQFSNSRSEMNVSTLELGDSALYLCASSLTAGLADNEQFFGPGTRLTVL.

The count of this clone is one. V gene TRBV3-1 (or the pseudogene TRBV3-2) combines with J gene TRBJ2-5; TRBD2 aligns across 7 bases. CDR1 and CDR2 (germline): LGHDT, YNNKEL (reference sequence). The ends lost 0 bases at V and 3 bases at J; junction bases unmatched: 4. The CDR3 is 15 amino acids. This CDR3 reads CASSQDKTSKETQYF. The CDR3 DNA reads as TGTGCCAGCAGCCAAGACAAGACTAGCAAAGAGACCCAGTACTTC.

The V gene is TRBV9, the J gene TRBJ1-1; tentatively, D is TRBD1 (5 bases). This CDR3 has 17 amino acids. From germline, CDR1 is SGDLS and CDR2 YYNGEE. V dropped 3 bases and J dropped 1 base, with 19 bases sitting between them. The chain's CDR3 is CASSGITGSARNTEAFF. The CDR3 DNA is TGTGCCAGCAGCGGCATCACAGGCTCCGCCCGGAACACTGAAGCTTTCTTT.

This clone was counted once. The chain links TRBV6-5 to TRBJ1-6; no firm D call. CDR3 length equals 15 residues. V shed 6 bases and J shed 5 bases, with 14 bases lying between them. CDR1 and CDR2 from the germline V gene are MNHEY and SVGAGI. The CDR3, as DNA: TGTGCCAGCAGCTTGGAAGGGTTTAATAATTCACCCCTCCACTTT. Protein: CASSLEGFNNSPLHF.

Notes on this clone: The junction does not match germline at one end; this may be a read error. The V gene is TRBV27, the J gene TRBJ1-5; 7 bases map to TRBD1. CDR1 MNHEY and CDR2 SMNVEV come from the germline V gene (reference sequence). CDR3 length: 13 amino acids. The CDR3 sequence is CASSSGQYQPQHF. DNA for the CDR3: TGTGCGAGCAGTTCGGGACAGTATCAGCCCCAGCATTTT.

This chain joins TRBV6-5 and TRBJ2-3; D not resolved. V dropped 6 bases and J dropped 0 bases, with 13 bases sitting between them. Germline CDR1 is MNHEY and CDR2 is SVGAGI. This CDR3 spans 15 amino acids. The CDR3 nucleotides are TGTGCCAGCAGGTATCTAGAAAGCAGCACAGATACGCAGTATTTT. This sequence encodes CASRYLESSTDTQYF.

The rearrangement uses TRBV5-1 and TRBJ2-5; 14 bases align to TRBD2. The CDR3 loop spans 16 amino acids. Germline lookup yields CDR1 SGHRS and CDR2 YFSETQ. V lost 4 bases and J lost 2; bases outside the gene matches: 4. The CDR3 sequence: CASSRGLAGAQETQYF. The CDR3 DNA sequence: TGCGCCAGCAGCAGGGGACTAGCGGGGGCTCAAGAGACCCAGTACTTC.

This clone was counted a few times. In DNA, the CDR3 is TGTGCCAGCAGCCGAAGGACAGGCTCGAGCTCCTACAATGAGCAGTTCTTC. It codes for CASSRRTGSSSYNEQFF. This chain joins TRBV7-9 and TRBJ2-1; 7 bases fit TRBD1. The germline V gene has CDR1 SEHNR and CDR2 FQNEAQ (reference sequence). The CDR3 has 17 residues. V shed 5 bases, J shed 0 bases, and the junction held 10 bases outside the gene matches.

The chain has TRBV10-3 and TRBJ1-2; 8 bases map to TRBD1. Germline loops: CDR1 ENHRY, CDR2 SYGVKD. J gave up 4 bases and V 3 bases, and 4 bases lay outside the gene matches. This CDR3 comprises 14 residues. CDR3 sequence (DNA): TGTGCCATCAGTGAAGGAGACAGGGGCTATGGCTACACCTTC. Residues: CAISEGDRGYGYTF.

The V and J genes are TRBV10-2 and TRBJ1-1; TRBD1 is a possible D gene (6 bases). The CDR3 runs 13 residues. Germline assignment: CDR1 WSHSY and CDR2 SAAADI. V was pared by 5 bases and J by 4 bases, with 11 bases between. The CDR3 sequence: CASSLGAGTEAFF. The CDR3 coding sequence is TGCGCCAGCAGTTTGGGGGCAGGCACTGAAGCTTTCTTT.

The genes are TRBV7-9 and TRBJ1-1; 7 nucleotides align to TRBD1. V dropped 1 base and J dropped 2; count of bases not matched to a gene: 4. The CDR3 is made up of 15 amino acids. Germline CDR1 and CDR2: SEHNR and FQNEAQ (reference sequence). The CDR3 DNA follows: TGTGCCAGCAGCTTAGGGGGACAGCCCAACACTGAAGCTTTCTTT. Its protein product is CASSLGGQPNTEAFF.

The rearrangement uses TRBV6-2 or TRBV6-3 and TRBJ1-2; 9 nucleotides match TRBD1. The V and J ends lost 0 bases and 6 bases, in that order; junction bases with no gene match: 8. This CDR3 region has 16 residues. Germline loops: CDR1 MNHEY, CDR2 SVGEGT. This CDR3 reads CASSYSQMTGGNGYTF. The CDR3 DNA sequence: TGTGCCAGCAGTTACTCGCAGATGACAGGGGGGAATGGCTACACCTTC.

This chain uses TRBV27 with TRBJ1-2, with 9 bases identical to TRBD1. The V gene end was trimmed by 11 bases and the J gene end by 2 bases; junction bases not matched to a gene: 3. This CDR3 has 12 residues. Germline V gives CDR1 MNHEY, CDR2 SMNVEV (reference sequence). The CDR3 coding sequence is TGTGCCTCACAGGGGGCGAACTATGGCTACACCTTC. Protein product: CASQGANYGYTF.

J is TRBJ2-6 and V is TRBV19; no definite D call. There are 15 residues in the CDR3. Trimming pared 3 bases from V and 3 bases from J, leaving 9 bases between. Germline lookup yields CDR1 LNHDA and CDR2 SQIVND (reference sequence). DNA of the CDR3: TGTGCCAGTAGTATTGGAGTTCGTGGGGCCAACGTCCTGACTTTC. Translating it yields CASSIGVRGANVLTF.

The table lists this clone with a few counts. The chain recombines TRBV27 with TRBJ1-5; D is ambiguous. The CDR3 consists of 12 residues. V lost 3 bases to trimming and J lost 4 bases, with 4 bases between them. In germline, CDR1 is MNHEY, CDR2 SMNVEV (reference sequence). The CDR3 DNA follows: TGTGCCAGCAGTTTGATTAATCAGCCCCAGCATTTT. This encodes CASSLINQPQHF.

This sequence joins TRBV7-3 and TRBJ2-1, with 12 bases that match TRBD2. CDR3 length: 16 residues. V shed 5 bases, J shed 6 bases, and the junction held 8 bases outside the gene matches. In germline, CDR1 is SGHTA, CDR2 FQGTGA. CDR3 sequence reads: CASSPTPGLAGNEQFF. The DNA for the CDR3 is TGTGCCAGCAGCCCAACCCCGGGACTAGCGGGCAATGAGCAGTTCTTC.

This clone was seen only a few times. The chain uses TRBV27 and TRBJ1-3, with no clear D. This CDR3 has 16 amino acids. V was pared by 3 bases and J by 0 bases, with 12 bases between. The germline gives CDR1 MNHEY, CDR2 SMNVEV (reference sequence). CDR3: CASSFVGPTSGNTIYF. Written as DNA, the CDR3 is TGTGCCAGCAGTTTTGTAGGGCCGACCTCTGGAAACACCATATATTTT.

This clone was detected once. The chain is built from TRBV6-2 or TRBV6-3 and TRBJ1-1, with D possibly matching TRBD1 (6 bases). The ends were cut back, 2 bases at V and 6 bases at J, with 19 bases in the middle. Germline V gene sequence: CDR1 MNHEY, CDR2 SVGEGT. This CDR3 region has 16 residues. CDR3 residues: CASSYPLQGVGAEAFF. The CDR3 DNA reads TGTGCCAGCAGTTACCCCTTACAGGGAGTGGGGGCTGAAGCTTTCTTT.

The genes are TRBV5-4 and TRBJ1-2; TRBD1 matches 9 bases. Germline CDR1 is SGHNT and CDR2 is YYREEE (reference sequence). Trimming removed 0 bases from V and 6 bases from J; junction bases left unmatched: 3. The CDR3 spans 14 residues. The CDR3 nucleotides read TGTGCCAGCAGCTTGGAGGGACAGGGTCATGGCTACACCTTC. This sequence encodes CASSLEGQGHGYTF.

This clone was found a few times. The chain uses TRBV27 and TRBJ1-4, with no clear D. The V and J ends lost 6 bases and 6 bases respectively, with 11 bases between them. The CDR3 sequence is 13 residues long. The germline gives CDR1 MNHEY, CDR2 SMNVEV (reference sequence). The CDR3 DNA sequence: TGTGCCAGCAGGTATGGGGAAGATGAAAAACTGTTTTTT. Its translation is CASRYGEDEKLFF.

The rearrangement links TRBV14 to TRBJ1-1; D ambiguous. The CDR3 totals 13 residues. The V gene lost 4 bases and the J gene lost 0 bases, with 6 bases spanning the gap. Germline-derived CDR1 and CDR2 are SGHDN and FVKESK. The CDR3 coding sequence is TGTGCCAGCAGCCTCGGCATGAACACTGAAGCTTTCTTT. As protein: CASSLGMNTEAFF.

This chain connects TRBV19 to TRBJ2-2; possibly TRBD2 for D (6 bases). CDR3 length equals 14 residues. From germline, CDR1 is LNHDA and CDR2 SQIVND (reference sequence). Deletions cut 9 bases from V and 3 bases from J, with 14 bases between. The CDR3 is CASRGDPYTGELFF. In nucleotides, the CDR3 is TGTGCCAGCCGCGGGGACCCTTACACCGGGGAGCTGTTTTTT. Full variable domain (outside the CDR3, taken from reference TRBV19 and TRBJ2-2): DGGITQSPKYLFRKEGQNVTLSCEQNLNHDAMYWYRQDPGQGLRLIYYSQIVNDFQKGDIAEGYSVSREKKESFPLTVTSAQKNPTAFYLCASRGDPYTGELFFGEGSRLTVL.

The CDR3 loop is CASIGRLNTEAFF. The CDR3 DNA follows: TGTGCCAGTATTGGCAGATTGAACACTGAAGCTTTCTTT. The V call is TRBV19, the J call TRBJ1-1; no clear D gene. This CDR3 contains 13 residues. V was shortened by 7 bases and J by 0 bases, with 9 bases between the two germline ends. Germline CDR1 reads LNHDA; CDR2 reads SQIVND (reference sequence). The full variable domain, completed using reference TRBV19 and TRBJ1-1, is DGGITQSPKYLFRKEGQNVTLSCEQNLNHDAMYWYRQDPGQGLRLIYYSQIVNDFQKGDIAEGYSVSREKKESFPLTVTSAQKNPTAFYLCASIGRLNTEAFFGQGTRLTVV.